This is a list of T cell receptor beta chains from one sample in a study of blood T cell repertoires in COVID-19. Libraries were prepared by immunoSEQ multiplex PCR; TCRdb keeps only in-frame clonotypes and omits some of them. The sample lists fewer than 350,000 clones, 90% occurring once. Sequencing was done on a sample of peripheral blood. All receptors come from a woman aged 25 to 45 with COVID-19, enrolled during active disease. Each CDR3 is given with its conserved first and last residue.

>TRBJ2-1|TRBV5-6
CASSWYSGDEQFF
>TRBJ2-3|TRBV6-2/TRBV6-3
CASSYEAGGPVTDTQYF
>TRBJ1-5|TRBV2
CASSPRTGAESNQPQHF
>TRBJ2-7|TRBV7-2
CASSLARNAQYF
>TRBJ1-2|TRBV2
CASSDSYGYTF
>TRBJ2-5|TRBV5-3
CARTGFGGQPGETQYF
>TRBJ2-5|TRBV29-1
CSVARGQETQYF
>TRBJ2-7|TRBV10-3
CAITRDRGTNEQYF
>TRBJ1-3|TRBV15
CATSRDYSGNTIYF
>TRBJ2-2|TRBV24-1
CATAGGYTGELFF
>TRBJ1-2|TRBV21-1
CASSKADGTAYGYTF
>TRBJ2-7|TRBV28
CASSPLDRGEQYF
>TRBJ2-4|TRBV2
CASSSGEAKNIQYF
>TRBJ2-3|TRBV11-2
CASSLVNTDTQYF
>TRBJ2-3|TRBV28
CASSLFGGTSGSLDTQYF
>TRBJ2-1|TRBV5-4
CASSLTSGGNEQFF
>TRBJ2-1|TRBV6-5
CASTNSVGQFF
>TRBJ2-1|TRBV24-1
CATASATISYNEQFF
>TRBJ1-2|TRBV5-6
CASSAITTGGGHGYTF
>TRBJ2-3|TRBV4-3
CASSLKGVSDTQYF
>TRBJ1-4|TRBV4-3
CASSLRGGADEKLFF
>TRBJ2-6|TRBV6-1
CASSDLEAAGANVLTF
>TRBJ1-5|TRBV6-5
CASRTGINQPQHF
>TRBJ2-7|TRBV7-2
CASSSPRTSGRHEQYF
>TRBJ1-1|TRBV4-3
CASSQSPTGRLTEAFF
>TRBJ2-7|TRBV11-2
CASSSALADPAYEQYF
>TRBJ2-7|TRBV7-9
CASNPTGGREQYF
>TRBJ1-5|TRBV30
CAWGRGNQPQHF
>TRBJ2-5|TRBV28
CASSQREGLETQYF
>TRBJ2-7|TRBV27
CASSLSGGRALYEQYF
>TRBJ1-1|TRBV4-2
CASSQEVRSPPPEAFF
>TRBJ1-5|TRBV6-6
CASSLLGQGAGNQPQHF
>TRBJ2-1|TRBV27
CASSEDRGFNEQFF
>TRBJ2-7|TRBV12-5
CASGFTGTSVSYEQYF
>TRBJ1-5|TRBV27
CASSLSWGQGLPQHF
>TRBJ2-1|TRBV29-1
CSAAGTSGHNEQFF
>TRBJ2-1|TRBV7-8
CASSLVGGKNNEQFF
>TRBJ2-3|TRBV7-3
CASSSNTDTQYF
>TRBJ2-1|TRBV5-1
CASSSDSGRGMHNEQFF